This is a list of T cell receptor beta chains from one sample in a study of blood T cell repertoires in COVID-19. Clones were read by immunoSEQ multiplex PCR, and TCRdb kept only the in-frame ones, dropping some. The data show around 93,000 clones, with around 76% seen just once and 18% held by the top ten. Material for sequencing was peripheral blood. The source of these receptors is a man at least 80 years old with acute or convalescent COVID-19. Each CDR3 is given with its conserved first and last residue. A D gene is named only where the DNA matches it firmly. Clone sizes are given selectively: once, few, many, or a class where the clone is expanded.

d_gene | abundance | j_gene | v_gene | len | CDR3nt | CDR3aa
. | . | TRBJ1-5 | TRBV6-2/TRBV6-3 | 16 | TGTGCCAGCAGTTACTCGAAACTCGGGGGGAATCAGCCCCAGCATTTT | CASSYSKLGGNQPQHF
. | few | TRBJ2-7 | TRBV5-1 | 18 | TGCGCCAGCAGCTCGACTCTACAGGGAGTCCAGGGGAACTACGAGCAGTACTTC | CASSSTLQGVQGNYEQYF
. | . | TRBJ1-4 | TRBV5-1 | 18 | TGCGCCAGCAGCTTGGTGACACCCGGAGGGGCAACTAATGAAAAACTGTTTTTT | CASSLVTPGGATNEKLFF
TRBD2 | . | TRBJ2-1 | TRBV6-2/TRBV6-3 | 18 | TGTGCCAGCAGTTACTCTTCCCCCGGGACTAGCGGGTACAATGAGCAGTTCTTC | CASSYSSPGTSGYNEQFF
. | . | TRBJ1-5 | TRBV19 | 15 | TGTGCCAGTAGTATCATGGCCGGGGAGGGACAGCCCCAGCATTTT | CASSIMAGEGQPQHF
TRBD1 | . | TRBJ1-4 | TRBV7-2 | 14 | TGTGCCAGCAGCTTCACAGGGGGCAATGAAAAACTGTTTTTT | CASSFTGGNEKLFF
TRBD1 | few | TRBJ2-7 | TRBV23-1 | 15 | TGCGCCAGCAGTCCTACGGGACAGGGCCCCTACGAGCAGTACTTC | CASSPTGQGPYEQYF
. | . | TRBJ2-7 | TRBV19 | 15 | TGTGCCAGTAGTATTCGAGGGATGCTCTCCTACGAGCAGTACTTC | CASSIRGMLSYEQYF
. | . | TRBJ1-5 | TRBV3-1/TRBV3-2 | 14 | TGTGCCAGCAGCCGAACAGGCCCAGGTCAGCCCCAGCATTTT | CASSRTGPGQPQHF
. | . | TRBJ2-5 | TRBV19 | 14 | TGTGCCAGTAGTCCCTGGACTGGGCAAGAGACCCAGTACTTC | CASSPWTGQETQYF
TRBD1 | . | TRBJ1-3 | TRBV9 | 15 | TGTGCCAGCAGCGTATCGGACAGGGCGAGGAACACCATATATTTT | CASSVSDRARNTIYF
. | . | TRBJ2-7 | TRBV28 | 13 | TGTGCCAGCACCCGGTCGACTCCTGTGCGGCAGTACTTC | CASTRSTPVRQYF
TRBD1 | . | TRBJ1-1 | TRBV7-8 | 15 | TGTGCCAGCAGCTTAGGACAGGGAGGATCCTTCGGGGCTTTCTTT | CASSLGQGGSFGAFF
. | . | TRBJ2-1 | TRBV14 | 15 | TGTGCCAGCGAGCGGGCCATGGGGTCCTACAATGAGCAGTTCTTC | CASERAMGSYNEQFF
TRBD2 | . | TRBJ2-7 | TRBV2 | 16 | TGTGCCAGCAGGGTCTTTGTACTAGCGGGCCCCTACGAGCAGTACTTC | CASRVFVLAGPYEQYF
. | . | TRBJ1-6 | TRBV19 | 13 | TGTGCCAGTAGTATTCAGGGTAATTCACCCCTCCACTTT | CASSIQGNSPLHF
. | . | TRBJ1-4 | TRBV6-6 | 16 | TGTGCCAGCAGTTACATACAGGGCGCAACTAATGAAAAACTGTTTTTT | CASSYIQGATNEKLFF
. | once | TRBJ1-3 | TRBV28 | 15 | TGTGCCAGCAGTTTCTTAGGGGCGTCCGGAAACACCATATATTTT | CASSFLGASGNTIYF
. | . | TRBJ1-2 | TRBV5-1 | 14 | TGCGCCAGCAGCTTGGCGGAGGGGAGCTATGGCTACACCTTC | CASSLAEGSYGYTF
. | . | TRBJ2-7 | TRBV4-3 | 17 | TGCGCCAGCAGCCCCGGGGTGGGGGCTAGCGGACGTTACGAGCAGTACTTC | CASSPGVGASGRYEQYF
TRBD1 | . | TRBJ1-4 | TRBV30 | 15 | TGTGCCTGGGGTGGGAGACAGGGGTTGGGTGAAAAACTGTTTTTT | CAWGGRQGLGEKLFF
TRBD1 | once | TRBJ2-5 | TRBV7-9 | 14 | TGTGCCAGCAGCAGGGGACAGGGTCAAGAGACCCAGTACTTC | CASSRGQGQETQYF
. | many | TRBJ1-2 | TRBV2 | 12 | TGTGCCAGCAGTGCACAGGTATATGGCTACACCTTC | CASSAQVYGYTF
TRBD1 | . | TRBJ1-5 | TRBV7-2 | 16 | TGTGCCAGCAGCTCCCAGACAGGGATTAGCAATCAGCCCCAGCATTTT | CASSSQTGISNQPQHF
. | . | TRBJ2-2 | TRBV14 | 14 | TGTGCCAGCAGCCCCCGGGTCGGCACCGGGGAGCTGTTTTTT | CASSPRVGTGELFF
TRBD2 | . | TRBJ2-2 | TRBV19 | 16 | TGTGCCAGTAGTTCCCTAGCGGGACGGAAGACCGGGGAGCTGTTTTTT | CASSSLAGRKTGELFF
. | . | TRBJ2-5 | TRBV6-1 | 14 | TGTGCCAGCAGTCAAACTTCGCGCCAAGAGACCCAGTACTTC | CASSQTSRQETQYF
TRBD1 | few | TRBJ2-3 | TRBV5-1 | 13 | TGCGCCAGCAGCCGGACAGGGGCAGATACGCAGTATTTT | CASSRTGADTQYF
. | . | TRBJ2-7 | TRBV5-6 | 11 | TGTGCCAGCAGCTCGAGCTACGAGCAGTACTTC | CASSSSYEQYF
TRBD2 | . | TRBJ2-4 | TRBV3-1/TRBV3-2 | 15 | TGTGCCAGCAGCCAGGGGGGGGTAGCCAAAAACATTCAGTACTTC | CASSQGGVAKNIQYF
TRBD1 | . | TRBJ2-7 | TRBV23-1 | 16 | TGCGCCAGCAGTCAATCTGACCAACAGGGGAATCACGAGCAGTACTTC | CASSQSDQQGNHEQYF
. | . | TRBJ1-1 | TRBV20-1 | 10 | TGCAGTGCTGCGAACCTTGAAGCTTTCTTT | CSAANLEAFF
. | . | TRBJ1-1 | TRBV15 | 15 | TGTGCCACCAGCAGAAAACACACAGGGAACACTGAAGCTTTCTTT | CATSRKHTGNTEAFF
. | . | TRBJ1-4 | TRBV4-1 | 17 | TGCGCCAGCAGCCAAGTTGCAACTGTGTCGGGAAATGAAAAACTGTTTTTT | CASSQVATVSGNEKLFF
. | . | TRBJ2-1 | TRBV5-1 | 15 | TGCGCCAGCAGCTTGGTCCCTAGCGACTACAATGAGCAGTTCTTC | CASSLVPSDYNEQFF
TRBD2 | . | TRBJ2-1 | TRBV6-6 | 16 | TGTGCCAGCAGCTCCCCGGGGAGGGCCCCCTACAATGAGCAGTTCTTC | CASSSPGRAPYNEQFF
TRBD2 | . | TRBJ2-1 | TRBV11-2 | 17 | TGTGCCAGCAGCCCCCTTCAGAGCCTAGCGGACTACAATGAGCAGTTCTTC | CASSPLQSLADYNEQFF
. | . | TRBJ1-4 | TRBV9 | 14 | TGTGCCAGCAGCGCAAGAGCAACTAATGAAAAACTGTTTTTT | CASSARATNEKLFF
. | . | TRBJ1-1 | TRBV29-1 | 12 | TGCAGCGTCCAACAAATGAACACTGAAGCTTTCTTT | CSVQQMNTEAFF
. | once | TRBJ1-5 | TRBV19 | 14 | TGTGCCAGTAGTCCACCTACTAGCAATCAGCCCCAGCATTTT | CASSPPTSNQPQHF
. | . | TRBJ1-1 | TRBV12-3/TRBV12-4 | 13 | TGTGCCAGCAGTTTGTCCGTGAACACTGAAGCTTTCTTT | CASSLSVNTEAFF
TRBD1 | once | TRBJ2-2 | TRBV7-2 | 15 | TGTGCCAGCAGCCCGGGACAGCCAAACACCGGGGAGCTGTTTTTT | CASSPGQPNTGELFF
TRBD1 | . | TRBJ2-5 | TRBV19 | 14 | TGTGCCAGTAGTATTGACAGGGGGCAAGAGACCCAGTACTTC | CASSIDRGQETQYF
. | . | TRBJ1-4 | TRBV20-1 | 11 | TGCAGTGCTAGGGACAGCTTAGGGCTGTTTTTT | CSARDSLGLFF
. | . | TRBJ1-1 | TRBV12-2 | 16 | TGTGCAAGTCGCTTAGGTCTGGACAGGGGGCCCCCTGAAGCTTTCTTT | CASRLGLDRGPPEAFF
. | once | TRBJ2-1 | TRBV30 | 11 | TGTGCCTGGCATAGGGGGAATGAGCAGTTCTTC | CAWHRGNEQFF
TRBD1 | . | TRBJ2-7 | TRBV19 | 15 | TGTGCCAGTAGTACCGCCTCGGGACAGCCTTACGAGCAGTACTTC | CASSTASGQPYEQYF
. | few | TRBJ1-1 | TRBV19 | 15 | TGTGCCAGTAGTGACGGCTCTCGGGTGAACACTGAAGCTTTCTTT | CASSDGSRVNTEAFF
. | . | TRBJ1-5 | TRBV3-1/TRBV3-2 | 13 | TGTGCCAGCAGCCTGAGGGAAAATCAGCCCCAGCATTTT | CASSLRENQPQHF
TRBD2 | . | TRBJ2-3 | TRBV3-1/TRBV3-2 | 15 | TGTGCCAGCAGCCAACTAGCGGGGGGCCAAGATACGCAGTATTTT | CASSQLAGGQDTQYF
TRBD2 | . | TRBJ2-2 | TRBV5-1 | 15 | TGCGCCAGCAGTGCCACTAGCGGGAACACCGGGGAGCTGTTTTTT | CASSATSGNTGELFF
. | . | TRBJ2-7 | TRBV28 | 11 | TGTGCAGTCAGGGAAGGGTACGAGCAGTACTTC | CAVREGYEQYF
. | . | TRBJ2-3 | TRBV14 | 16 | TGTGCCAGCAGCCAAGGATCAGGACTTTCCACAGATACGCAGTATTTT | CASSQGSGLSTDTQYF